This TCR beta chain emerged from a study of blood T cells in healthy people across ages. This clonotype has a handful of counts. Its antigen is undetermined. Total RNA was extracted at no less than 6 micrograms per sample. Study-level findings and limits: Observed TCR beta diversity per million T cells went down as age went up. This fall followed a roughly linear course with age.

The use of a sample-barcoded 5' primer and a J-beta primer mix characterized a second PCR of roughly 6 to 11 cycles. TCRdb processed the 5' RACE reads anew with MiXCR; each CDR3 protein has one entry. This table holds 1 million or so distinct CDR3 sequences, under 30% found once. The CDR3 length is 15 residues. V lost 5 bases, J lost 10 bases, and 24 bases lay in between. Germline V lookup: CDR1 DFQATT, CDR2 SNEGSKA (reference sequence). These data were likewise used in another study, on T cells of mothers and their children.

The rearrangement links TRBV20-1 to TRBJ2-1; D possibly matches TRBD1 or TRBD2 (5 bases each). This receptor was taken from a girl aged 2-9 years in good health. Sequencing was done on a sample of blood. In DNA, the CDR3 is TGCAGTGCTTCTCACCGGGACCGGGGTTTCAGGGAGCAGTTCTTC. Translating gives CSASHRDRGFREQFF.